The 6 T cell receptor beta chains below were found in one sample sequenced in a study of cytomegalovirus exposure and HLA in healthy donors (dated by TCRdb to about 2017). The method was the immunoSEQ multiplex PCR assay. For the multiplex PCR, a mixture combining 60 forward primers for TCR Vbeta segments and 13 reverse primers for TCR Jbeta segments was used. Sourced from immuneACCESS, this table was stored by TCRdb with only in-frame sequences that have V and J called. A share of the clones is absent; for the studies checked, an unresolved V gene accounts for under half, and the remainder has no known explanation. The sample records 150,000 to 200,000 clones, roughly 87% of which are singletons. The biggest ten clones account for 0.2% to 0.3% of the sample. The specimen sequenced was PBMCs. These receptors came from a girl under three years old in good health and CMV-seronegative.

The rearrangement uses TRBV6-5 and TRBJ2-7; D is unresolved. The CDR3 covers 15 residues. Germline values: CDR1 MNHEY, CDR2 SVGAGI. The V gene lost 0 bases and the J gene lost 0 bases, with 9 bases spanning the gap. The DNA of the CDR3 is TGTGCCAGCAGTTACTCGCCACGGTTCTCCTACGAGCAGTACTTC. Translation gives CASSYSPRFSYEQYF.

The rearrangement joins TRBV7-2 to TRBJ2-7; D remains unclear. V was shortened by 1 base and J by 3 bases, with 16 bases between the two germline ends. Germline loops: CDR1 SGHTA, CDR2 FQGNSA. CDR3 size: 16 residues. CDR3 protein: CASSLGMAQINYEQYF. CDR3 DNA sequence: TGTGCCAGCAGCTTAGGGATGGCACAGATAAACTACGAGCAGTACTTC.

The gene calls are TRBV21-1 and TRBJ1-4. TRBV21-1 is deemed a pseudogene. This CDR3 is built from 16 residues. In nucleotides, the CDR3 is TGTGCCAGCAGCCAAAAAACCGGGGCAACTAATGAAAAACTGTTTTTT. As protein: CASSQKTGATNEKLFF.

This clone occurred once. The V call is TRBV2, the J call TRBJ2-5; D gene uncertain. Germline CDR1 reads SNHLY; CDR2 reads FYNNEI. V lost 3 bases, J lost 2 bases, and 7 bases lay in between. The CDR3 loop spans 13 amino acids. The CDR3 reads CASSDSVQETQYF. The DNA of the CDR3 is TGTGCCAGCAGTGACAGTGTGCAAGAGACCCAGTACTTC. Supplemented by reference TRBV2 and TRBJ2-5, the full variable domain reads EPEVTQTPSHQVTQMGQEVILRCVPISNHLYFYWYRQILGQKVEFLVSFYNNEISEKSEIFDDQFSVERPDGSNFTLKIRSTKLEDSAMYFCASSDSVQETQYFGPGTRLLVL.

V is TRBV10-3 and J is TRBJ2-1; 10 positions match TRBD2. The junction had 11 bases not matched to a gene; V was cut back by 4 bases and J by 2 bases. Germline-derived CDR1 and CDR2 are ENHRY and SYGVKD. CDR3 length: 18 residues. In DNA, the CDR3 is TGTGCCATCAGTGTTCATGAGGTTGGGACTAGCGCCTACAATGAGCAGTTCTTC. This gives the protein CAISVHEVGTSAYNEQFF.

The chain recombines TRBV15 with TRBJ2-3; maybe TRBD2 (7 bases). The V gene lost 8 bases and the J gene lost 3 bases, with 15 bases spanning the gap. The CDR3 has 14 amino acids. Germline V CDR1 and CDR2: LNHNV, YYDKDF (reference sequence). In DNA form, the CDR3 reads TGTGCCACCTCCCGAGGGGGGGGGACAGATACGCAGTATTTT. Its translation is CATSRGGGTDTQYF.